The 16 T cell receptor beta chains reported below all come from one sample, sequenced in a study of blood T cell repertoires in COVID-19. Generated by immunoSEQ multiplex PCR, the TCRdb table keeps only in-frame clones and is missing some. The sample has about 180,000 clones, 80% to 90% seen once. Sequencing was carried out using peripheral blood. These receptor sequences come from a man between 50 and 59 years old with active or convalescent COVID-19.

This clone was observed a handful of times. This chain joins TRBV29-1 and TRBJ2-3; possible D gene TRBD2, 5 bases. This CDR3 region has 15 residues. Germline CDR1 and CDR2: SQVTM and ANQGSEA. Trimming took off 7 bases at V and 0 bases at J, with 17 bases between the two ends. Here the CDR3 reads CSAGPGTASTDTQYF. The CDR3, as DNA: TGCAGCGCCGGACCGGGAACAGCTAGCACAGATACGCAGTATTTT.

CDR3 nucleotides: TGTGCCACCAGTGATTGGGGTGGAGGACTAGTGGGCAATGAGCAGTTCTTC. It is translated as CATSDWGGGLVGNEQFF. The chain couples TRBV24-1 to TRBJ2-1; 7 bases map to TRBD2. This CDR3 spans 17 amino acids. Losses at the gene ends were 2 bases for V and 6 bases for J; bases not matched to a gene: 12. Germline V gives CDR1 KGHDR, CDR2 SFDVKD.

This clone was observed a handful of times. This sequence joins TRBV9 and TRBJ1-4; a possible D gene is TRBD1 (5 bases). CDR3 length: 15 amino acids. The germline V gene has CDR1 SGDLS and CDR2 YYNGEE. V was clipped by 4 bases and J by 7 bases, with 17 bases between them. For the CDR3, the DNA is TGTGCCAGCAGCCAAACTGGGGCGACCGGTGAAAAACTGTTTTTT. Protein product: CASSQTGATGEKLFF.

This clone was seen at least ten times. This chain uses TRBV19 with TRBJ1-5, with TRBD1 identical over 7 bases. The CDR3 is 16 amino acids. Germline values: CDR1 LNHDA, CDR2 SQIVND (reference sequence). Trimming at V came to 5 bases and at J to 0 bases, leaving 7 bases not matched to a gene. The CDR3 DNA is TGTGCCAGTAGTGCTGGGGACAGTTATAGCAATCAGCCCCAGCATTTT. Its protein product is CASSAGDSYSNQPQHF.

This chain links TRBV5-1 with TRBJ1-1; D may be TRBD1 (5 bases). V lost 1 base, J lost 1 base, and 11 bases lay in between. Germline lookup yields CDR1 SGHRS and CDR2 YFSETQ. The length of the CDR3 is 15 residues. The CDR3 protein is CASSLQGAWNTEAFF. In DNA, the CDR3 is TGCGCCAGCAGCTTGCAGGGTGCGTGGAACACTGAAGCTTTCTTT.

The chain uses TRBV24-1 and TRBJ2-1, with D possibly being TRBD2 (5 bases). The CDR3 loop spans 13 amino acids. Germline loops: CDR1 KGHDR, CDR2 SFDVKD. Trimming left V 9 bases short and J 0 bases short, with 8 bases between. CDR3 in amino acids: CATQLGSYNEQFF. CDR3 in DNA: TGTGCCACCCAACTAGGCTCCTACAATGAGCAGTTCTTC.

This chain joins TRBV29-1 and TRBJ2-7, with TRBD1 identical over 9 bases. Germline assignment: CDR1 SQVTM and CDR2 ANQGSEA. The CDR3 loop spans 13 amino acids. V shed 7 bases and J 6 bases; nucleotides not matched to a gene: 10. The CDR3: CSGMTGTGFEQYF. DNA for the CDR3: TGCAGCGGCATGACCGGGACAGGGTTCGAGCAGTACTTC.

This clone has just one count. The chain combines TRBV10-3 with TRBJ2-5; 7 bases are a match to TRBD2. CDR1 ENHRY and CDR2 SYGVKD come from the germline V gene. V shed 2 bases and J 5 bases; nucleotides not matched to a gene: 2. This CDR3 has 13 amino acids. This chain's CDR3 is CAISEREGETQYF. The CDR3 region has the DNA TGTGCCATCAGTGAGAGGGAGGGCGAGACCCAGTACTTC.

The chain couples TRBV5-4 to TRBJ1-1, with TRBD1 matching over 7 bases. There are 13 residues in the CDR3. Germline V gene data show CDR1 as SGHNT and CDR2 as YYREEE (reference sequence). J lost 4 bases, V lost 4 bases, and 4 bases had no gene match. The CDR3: CASSIQGTTEAFF. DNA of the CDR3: TGTGCCAGCAGCATACAGGGGACCACTGAAGCTTTCTTT.

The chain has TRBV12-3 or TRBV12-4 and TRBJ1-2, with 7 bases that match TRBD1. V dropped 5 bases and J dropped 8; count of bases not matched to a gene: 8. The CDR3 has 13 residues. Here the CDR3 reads CASSPPTGRGYTF. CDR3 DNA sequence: TGTGCCAGCAGTCCCCCGACAGGGCGCGGCTACACCTTC.

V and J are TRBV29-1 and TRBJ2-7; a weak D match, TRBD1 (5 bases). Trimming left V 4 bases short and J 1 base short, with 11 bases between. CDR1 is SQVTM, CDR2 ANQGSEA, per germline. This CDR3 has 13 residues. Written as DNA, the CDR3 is TGCAGCGTTGCCACCGCAGGGTCCTACGAGCAGTACTTC. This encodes CSVATAGSYEQYF.

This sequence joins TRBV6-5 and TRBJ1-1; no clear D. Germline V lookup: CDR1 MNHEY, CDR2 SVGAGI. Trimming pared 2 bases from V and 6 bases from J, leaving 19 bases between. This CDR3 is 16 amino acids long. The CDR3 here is CASSYPVFRSGAEAFF. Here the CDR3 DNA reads TGTGCCAGCAGTTACCCAGTATTCCGATCAGGCGCTGAAGCTTTCTTT.

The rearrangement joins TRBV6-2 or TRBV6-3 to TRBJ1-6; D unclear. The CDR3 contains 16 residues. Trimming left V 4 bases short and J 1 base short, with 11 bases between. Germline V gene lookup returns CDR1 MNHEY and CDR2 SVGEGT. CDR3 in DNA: TGTGCCAGCAGTTCCCTAGGAGGGTCCTATAATTCACCCCTCCACTTT. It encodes CASSSLGGSYNSPLHF.

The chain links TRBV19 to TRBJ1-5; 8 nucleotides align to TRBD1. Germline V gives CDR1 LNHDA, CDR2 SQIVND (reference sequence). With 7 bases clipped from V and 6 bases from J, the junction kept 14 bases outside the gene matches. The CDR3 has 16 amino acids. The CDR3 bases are TGTGCCAGTATGCCCAGACAGGGGAGGGTTGGTCAGCCCCAGCATTTT. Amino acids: CASMPRQGRVGQPQHF.

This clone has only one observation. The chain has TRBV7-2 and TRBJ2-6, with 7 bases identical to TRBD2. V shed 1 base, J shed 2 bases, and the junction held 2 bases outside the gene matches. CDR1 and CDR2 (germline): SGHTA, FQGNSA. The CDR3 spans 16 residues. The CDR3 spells CASSLGRGAGANVLTF. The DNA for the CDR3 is TGTGCCAGCAGCTTAGGTCGGGGGGCTGGGGCCAACGTCCTGACTTTC.

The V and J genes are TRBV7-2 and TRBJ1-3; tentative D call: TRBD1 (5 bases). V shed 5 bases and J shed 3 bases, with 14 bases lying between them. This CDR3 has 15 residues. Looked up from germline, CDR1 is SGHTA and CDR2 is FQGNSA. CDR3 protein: CASSTGTLFGNTIYF. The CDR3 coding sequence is TGTGCCAGCAGCACCGGGACTTTGTTTGGAAACACCATATATTTT.